The source of this T cell receptor (beta chain) is a study of control samples from healthy donors and cancer patients. V dropped 5 bases and J dropped 0 bases, with 23 bases sitting between them. Looked up from germline, CDR1 is MDHEN and CDR2 is SYDVKM. The CDR3 contains 19 residues. Assay: immunoSEQ multiplex PCR; the TCRdb copy retains only in-frame clones and omits some. Of around 78,000 clones in the sample, just under 95% are singletons; the top ten hold 4.5% to 5.5%. The TCR originated in a woman between 18 and 30 years old in good health. The sequenced sample consisted of blood. The J gene is TRBJ1-5, the V gene TRBV28; D gene uncertain. In DNA, the CDR3 is TGTGCCAGCAGTACAAACGTCCAGGAGAAGCCTTATAGCAATCAGCCCCAGCATTTT. It encodes CASSTNVQEKPYSNQPQHF.